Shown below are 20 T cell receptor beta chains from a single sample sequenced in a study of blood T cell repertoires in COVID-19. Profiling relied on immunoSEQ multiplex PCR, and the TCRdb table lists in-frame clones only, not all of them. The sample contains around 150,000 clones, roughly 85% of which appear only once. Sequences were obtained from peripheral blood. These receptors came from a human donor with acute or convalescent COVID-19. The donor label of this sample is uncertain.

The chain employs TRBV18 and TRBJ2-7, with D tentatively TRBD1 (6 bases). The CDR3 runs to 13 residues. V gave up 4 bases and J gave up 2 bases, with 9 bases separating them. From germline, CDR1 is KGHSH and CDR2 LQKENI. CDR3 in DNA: TGTGCCAGCTCACTTAACAGGGCCTACGAGCAGTACTTC. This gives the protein CASSLNRAYEQYF.

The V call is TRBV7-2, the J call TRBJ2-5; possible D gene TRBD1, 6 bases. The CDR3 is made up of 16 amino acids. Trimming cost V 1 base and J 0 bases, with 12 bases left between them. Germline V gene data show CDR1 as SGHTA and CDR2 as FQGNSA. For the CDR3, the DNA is TGTGCCAGCAGCTTAGAGGCCAGGGGCCACCAAGAGACCCAGTACTTC. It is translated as CASSLEARGHQETQYF. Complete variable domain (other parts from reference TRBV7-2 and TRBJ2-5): GAGVSQSPSNKVTEKGKDVELRCDPISGHTALYWYRQSLGQGLEFLIYFQGNSAPDKSGLPSDRFSAERTGGSVSTLTIQRTQQEDSAVYLCASSLEARGHQETQYFGPGTRLLVL.

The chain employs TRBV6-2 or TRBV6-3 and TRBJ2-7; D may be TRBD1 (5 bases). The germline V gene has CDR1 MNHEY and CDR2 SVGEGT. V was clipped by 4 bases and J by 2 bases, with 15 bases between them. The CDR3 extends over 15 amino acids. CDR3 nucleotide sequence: TGTGCCAGCAGTTCCTTTCAGGGCTTCCCCTACGAGCAGTACTTC. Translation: CASSSFQGFPYEQYF.

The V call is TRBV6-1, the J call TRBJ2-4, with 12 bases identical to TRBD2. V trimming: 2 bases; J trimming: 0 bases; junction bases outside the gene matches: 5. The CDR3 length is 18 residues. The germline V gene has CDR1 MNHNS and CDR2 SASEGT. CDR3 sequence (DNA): TGTGCCAGCAGTGAAATTACTAGCGGGGGGTCAGCCAAAAACATTCAGTACTTC. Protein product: CASSEITSGGSAKNIQYF.

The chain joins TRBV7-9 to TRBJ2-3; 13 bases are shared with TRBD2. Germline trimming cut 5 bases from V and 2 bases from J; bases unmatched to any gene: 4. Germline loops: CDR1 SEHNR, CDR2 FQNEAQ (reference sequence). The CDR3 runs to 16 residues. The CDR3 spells CASSPGTSGTTDTQYF. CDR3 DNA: TGTGCCAGCAGCCCTGGGACTAGCGGGACCACAGATACGCAGTATTTT.

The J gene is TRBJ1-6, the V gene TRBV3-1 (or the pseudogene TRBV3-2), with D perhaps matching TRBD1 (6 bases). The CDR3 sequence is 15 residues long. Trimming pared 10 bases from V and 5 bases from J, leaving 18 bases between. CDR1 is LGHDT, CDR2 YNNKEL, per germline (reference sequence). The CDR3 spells CATKTGRGNNSPLHF. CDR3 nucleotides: TGTGCCACGAAGACAGGAAGGGGGAATAATTCACCCCTCCACTTT.

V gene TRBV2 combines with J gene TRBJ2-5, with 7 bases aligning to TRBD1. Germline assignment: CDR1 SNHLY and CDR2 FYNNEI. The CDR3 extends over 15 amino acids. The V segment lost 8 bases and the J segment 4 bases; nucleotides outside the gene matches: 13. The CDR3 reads CASLDRVLGGETQYF. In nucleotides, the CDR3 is TGTGCCAGCCTTGACAGGGTATTAGGGGGAGAGACCCAGTACTTC.

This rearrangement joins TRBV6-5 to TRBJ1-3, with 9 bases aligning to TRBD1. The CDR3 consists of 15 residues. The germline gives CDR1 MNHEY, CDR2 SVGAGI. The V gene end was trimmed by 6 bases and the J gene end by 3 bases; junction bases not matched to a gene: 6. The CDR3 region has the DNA TGTGCCAGCAGGAGAACAGGGGGCGATGGAAACACCATATATTTT. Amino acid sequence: CASRRTGGDGNTIYF.

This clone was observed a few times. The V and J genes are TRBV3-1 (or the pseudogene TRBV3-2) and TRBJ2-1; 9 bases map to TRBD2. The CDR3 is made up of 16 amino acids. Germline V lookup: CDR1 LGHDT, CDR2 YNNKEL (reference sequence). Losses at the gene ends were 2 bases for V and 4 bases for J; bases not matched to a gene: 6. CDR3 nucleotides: TGTGCCAGCAGCCAATTTAGCGGGGGACTATACAATGAGCAGTTCTTC. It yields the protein CASSQFSGGLYNEQFF.

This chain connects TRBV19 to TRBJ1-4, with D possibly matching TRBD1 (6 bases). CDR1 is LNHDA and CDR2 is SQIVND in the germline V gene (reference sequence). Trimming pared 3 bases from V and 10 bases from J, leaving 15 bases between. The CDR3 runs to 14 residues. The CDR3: CASSILGGLGKLFF. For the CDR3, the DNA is TGTGCCAGTAGTATTTTAGGGGGTTTGGGAAAACTGTTTTTT.

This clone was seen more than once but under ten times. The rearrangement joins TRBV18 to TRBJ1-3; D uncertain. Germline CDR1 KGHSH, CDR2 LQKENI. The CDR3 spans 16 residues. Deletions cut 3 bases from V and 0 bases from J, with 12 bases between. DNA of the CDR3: TGTGCCAGCTCACCGGAGTTCATAAGCTCTGGAAACACCATATATTTT. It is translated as CASSPEFISSGNTIYF.

The CDR3 DNA reads as TGTGCCAGCAGCGCGAGCCCAGACAGGGGAAGGGGGGAGACCCAGTACTTC. Its protein product is CASSASPDRGRGETQYF. The chain employs TRBV9 and TRBJ2-5; the match to TRBD1 covers 8 bases. The CDR3 is 17 residues long. Germline V CDR1 and CDR2: SGDLS, YYNGEE. The trim removed 3 bases at V and 5 bases at J, leaving 15 bases unmatched.

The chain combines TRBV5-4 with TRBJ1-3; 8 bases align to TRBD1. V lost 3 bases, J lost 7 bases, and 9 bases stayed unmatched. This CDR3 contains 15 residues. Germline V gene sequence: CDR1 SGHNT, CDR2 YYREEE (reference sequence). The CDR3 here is CASSSGQGSWNTIYF. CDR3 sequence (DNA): TGTGCCAGCAGCTCCGGACAGGGCTCTTGGAACACCATATATTTT.

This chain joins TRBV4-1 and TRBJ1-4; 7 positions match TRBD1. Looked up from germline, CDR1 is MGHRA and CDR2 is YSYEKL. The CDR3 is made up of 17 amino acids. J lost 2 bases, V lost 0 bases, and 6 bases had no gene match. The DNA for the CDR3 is TGCGCCAGCAGCCAAGATCGGACAGGAGAGACTAATGAAAAACTGTTTTTT. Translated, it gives CASSQDRTGETNEKLFF.

The CDR3 protein is CASSSSGTGYNEQYF. The CDR3 nucleotides are TGTGCCAGCAGCTCTTCCGGGACAGGGTACAACGAGCAGTACTTC. The V call is TRBV7-3, the J call TRBJ2-7, with 9 bases identical to TRBD1. Germline loops: CDR1 SGHTA, CDR2 FQGTGA. V lost 4 bases, J lost 5 bases, and 9 bases stayed unmatched. The CDR3 is 15 residues long.

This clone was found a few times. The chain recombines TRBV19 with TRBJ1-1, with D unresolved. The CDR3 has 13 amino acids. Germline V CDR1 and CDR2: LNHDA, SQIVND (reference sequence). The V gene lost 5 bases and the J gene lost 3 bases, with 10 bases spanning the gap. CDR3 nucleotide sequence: TGTGCCAGTAGTGTAAAGGGAGACACTGAAGCTTTCTTT. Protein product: CASSVKGDTEAFF. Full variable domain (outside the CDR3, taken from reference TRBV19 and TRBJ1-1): DGGITQSPKYLFRKEGQNVTLSCEQNLNHDAMYWYRQDPGQGLRLIYYSQIVNDFQKGDIAEGYSVSREKKESFPLTVTSAQKNPTAFYLCASSVKGDTEAFFGQGTRLTVV.

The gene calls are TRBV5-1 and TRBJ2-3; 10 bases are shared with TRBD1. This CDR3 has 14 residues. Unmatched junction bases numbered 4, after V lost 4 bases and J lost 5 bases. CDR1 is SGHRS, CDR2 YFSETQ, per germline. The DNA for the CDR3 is TGCGCCAGCAGCGTCGGACAGGGGGGAGATACGCAGTATTTT. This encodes CASSVGQGGDTQYF.

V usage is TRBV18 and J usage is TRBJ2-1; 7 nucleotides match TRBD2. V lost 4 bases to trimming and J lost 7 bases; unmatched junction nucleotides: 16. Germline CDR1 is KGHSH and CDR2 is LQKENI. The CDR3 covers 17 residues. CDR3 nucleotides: TGTGCCAGCTCACGCGTCCTCGGGGGGTCGTTTGAGAATGAGCAGTTCTTC. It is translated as CASSRVLGGSFENEQFF.

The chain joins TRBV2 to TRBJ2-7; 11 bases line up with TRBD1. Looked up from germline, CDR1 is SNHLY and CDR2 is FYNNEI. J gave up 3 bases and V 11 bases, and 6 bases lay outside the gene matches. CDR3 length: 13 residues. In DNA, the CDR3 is TGTGCCGGATCCGGGACAGGGGGCTACGAGCAGTACTTC. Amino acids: CAGSGTGGYEQYF.

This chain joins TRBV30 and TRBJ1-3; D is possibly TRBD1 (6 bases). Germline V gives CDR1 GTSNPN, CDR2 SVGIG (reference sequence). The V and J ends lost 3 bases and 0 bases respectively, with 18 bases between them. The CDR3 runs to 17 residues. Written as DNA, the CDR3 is TGTGCCTGGAGCCGCCTTTGGGGGGGCAACTCTGGAAACACCATATATTTT. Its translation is CAWSRLWGGNSGNTIYF.